The clone carrying this TCR beta chain showed up many times. As yet, its antigen is unknown. Previously described methods and listed TCR primers produced bulk TCR libraries. TCRdb called the PCR reads again in MiXCR, with one record for every CDR3 protein. The sample includes over 550,000 distinct CDR3 sequences, about 25% of them seen just once. The record originates from a study of molecular identifiers for immune sequencing clone quantification. RNA fractions of 10%, 30% or 50% and roughly 18,000 to 1,000,000 sorted cells were the source of naive CD8 libraries. Sorting captured naive CD8 T cells as CD8+CD4-CCR7+CD45RA+. Study results and limitations: Spiked-in Jurkat TCR RNA corresponding to one cell was reported as detectable against 1 million or so naive cells.

The sequenced sample consisted of naive CD8+ T cells from blood, with Jurkat cell RNA spiked in. Subset defined: FACS-sorted CD8+CD4-CCR7+CD45RA+ naive T cells. The clonotype originates from a human donor in good health. Some libraries in this study had Jurkat cell RNA spiked in.

The CDR3 here is CAWSDPFDEQYF. For the CDR3, the DNA is TGTGCCTGGAGTGACCCCTTCGACGAGCAGTACTTC. The chain employs TRBV30 and TRBJ2-7; D gene uncertain. CDR1 GTSNPN and CDR2 SVGIG come from the germline V gene (reference sequence). V was trimmed by 1 base and J by 5 bases, leaving 9 bases between them. This CDR3 is built from 12 residues.